The 6 T cell receptor beta chains listed next were all sequenced from one sample in a study of CD8 T cells in Susac syndrome. RNA, at roughly 0.45 to 1 ug, was reverse transcribed with random hexamers. TCRdb reprocessed the immunoSEQ multiplex PCR reads via MiXCR and lists one record per CDR3 protein. The data contain fewer than 300,000 distinct CDR3 sequences, around 83% of them singletons. Sequencing was carried out using CD8+ T cells from PBMCs. Source of these receptors: a human donor with multiple sclerosis.

The chain uses TRBV4-1 and TRBJ1-1; 9 bases map to TRBD1. CDR3 length: 18 amino acids. CDR1 is MGHRA and CDR2 is YSYEKL in the germline V gene. Trimming cost V 0 bases and J 4 bases; bases outside gene matches: 12. In DNA form, the CDR3 reads TGCGCCAGCAGCCAAGATCCCGCATTGACAGGGGGGGTCACTGAAGCTTTCTTT. Translating it yields CASSQDPALTGGVTEAFF.

The rearrangement uses TRBV7-9 and TRBJ2-7, with 14 bases lining up with TRBD2. From germline, CDR1 is SEHNR and CDR2 FQNEAQ (reference sequence). The trim removed 4 bases at V and 5 bases at J, leaving 7 bases unmatched. This CDR3 has 16 amino acids. Here the CDR3 reads CASSWGLAGEIDEQYF. In DNA form, the CDR3 reads TGTGCCAGCAGCTGGGGACTAGCGGGAGAGATAGACGAGCAGTACTTC.

This chain connects TRBV6-5 to TRBJ2-7; 7 bases fit TRBD1. CDR1 is MNHEY, CDR2 SVGAGI, per germline. The V segment lost 2 bases and the J segment 0 bases; nucleotides outside the gene matches: 4. The CDR3 totals 15 residues. The CDR3 region is CASSYGTASSYEQYF. As DNA, the CDR3 is TGTGCCAGCAGTTACGGGACAGCCAGCTCCTACGAGCAGTACTTC.

On this clonotype: One end of the junction is discordant with germline, which a read error may explain. The chain carries TRBV7-9 and TRBJ1-2, with D possibly being TRBD1 (5 bases). Germline V gene sequence: CDR1 SEHNR, CDR2 FQNEAQ (reference sequence). CDR3 length: 14 residues. The CDR3 DNA is TGTGCCAGCAGTTTAGGCCGGGGACCCGATGGCTACACCTTC. This encodes CASSLGRGPDGYTF.

The chain recombines TRBV6-1 with TRBJ1-1; D gene uncertain. Trimming cost V 11 bases and J 1 base, with 20 bases left between them. Germline V CDR1 and CDR2: MNHNS, SASEGT. The length of the CDR3 is 15 residues. The CDR3 protein is CACTYVPTENTEAFF. Written as DNA, the CDR3 is TGTGCCTGCACGTACGTTCCTACAGAGAACACTGAAGCTTTCTTT.

J is TRBJ2-1 and V is TRBV15; a possible D gene is TRBD2 (6 bases). The germline CDR1 and CDR2 sequences are LNHNV and YYDKDF (reference sequence). The CDR3 spans 13 residues. With 5 bases removed from V and 7 bases from J, the gap between germline ends came to 12 bases. The CDR3 DNA reads TGTGCCACCAGCCTGCGGAGGGCGAATGAGCAGTTCTTC. Protein sequence: CATSLRRANEQFF.